Listed here are 21 T cell receptor beta chains from one sample, sequenced in a study of blood T cell repertoires in COVID-19. Sequenced by immunoSEQ multiplex PCR; TCRdb stores in-frame clones only, minus some. The table lists approximately 97,000 clones, around four fifths of them singletons. Sequences were obtained from peripheral blood. All receptors come from a man in his fifties or sixties with active or convalescent COVID-19.

The chain joins TRBV30 to TRBJ2-2, with D unresolved. The germline V gene encodes CDR1 GTSNPN and CDR2 SVGIG (reference sequence). The V end was cut by 1 base, the J end by 3 bases, with 9 bases between. The CDR3 length is 14 residues. The CDR3 DNA sequence: TGTGCCTGGAGTGCAGGCCCTTACACCGGGGAGCTGTTTTTT. Encoded protein: CAWSAGPYTGELFF.

This chain joins TRBV18 and TRBJ1-1, with unresolved D. This CDR3 region has 14 residues. Germline loops: CDR1 KGHSH, CDR2 LQKENI. V dropped 5 bases and J dropped 1 base, with 11 bases sitting between them. The CDR3 coding sequence is TGTGCCAGCTCATCCGTTGGAGGGAACACTGAAGCTTTCTTT. Amino acids: CASSSVGGNTEAFF.

The rearrangement joins TRBV19 to TRBJ2-7; 9 bases line up with TRBD2. The CDR3 covers 14 residues. Germline trimming cut 9 bases from V and 0 bases from J; bases unmatched to any gene: 6. Germline V gene sequence: CDR1 LNHDA, CDR2 SQIVND (reference sequence). The CDR3 region is CASGGLASSYEQYV. The CDR3 nucleotides read TGTGCCAGCGGAGGACTAGCGAGCTCCTACGAGCAGTACGTC.

This clone was counted between two and nine times. The genes are TRBV7-9 and TRBJ2-2; the D is unclear. The V gene lost 4 bases and the J gene lost 3 bases, with 9 bases spanning the gap. Germline V gene sequence: CDR1 SEHNR, CDR2 FQNEAQ (reference sequence). The CDR3 sequence is 14 residues long. For the CDR3, the DNA is TGTGCCAGCAGCTCCCCTCACTACACCGGGGAGCTGTTTTTT. Its translation is CASSSPHYTGELFF.

V and J are TRBV5-1 and TRBJ2-1; D might be TRBD2 (5 bases). V was clipped by 0 bases and J by 2 bases, with 9 bases between them. CDR3 length equals 15 residues. CDR1 is SGHRS and CDR2 is YFSETQ in the germline V gene. The CDR3 nucleotides read TGCGCCAGCAGCTTGGTTGTTAGCGCCTACAATGAGCAGTTCTTC. This sequence encodes CASSLVVSAYNEQFF.

The V gene is TRBV18, the J gene TRBJ1-2; the D gene is possibly TRBD1 (6 bases). CDR3 length: 13 amino acids. Germline V gene data show CDR1 as KGHSH and CDR2 as LQKENI. With 3 bases removed from V and 7 bases from J, the gap between germline ends came to 12 bases. DNA of the CDR3: TGTGCCAGCTCACCGTCAGGGGTAACTGGCTACACCTTC. It translates to CASSPSGVTGYTF.

The chain recombines TRBV2 with TRBJ1-1, with a tentative D call TRBD1 (6 bases). Trimming cost V 1 base and J 2 bases, with 8 bases left between them. CDR1 and CDR2 (germline): SNHLY, FYNNEI. The length of the CDR3 is 14 residues. The CDR3 region has the DNA TGTGCCAGCAGTGAAGGGACAGAAAACACTGAAGCTTTCTTT. It specifies CASSEGTENTEAFF.

The chain links TRBV20-1 to TRBJ2-7, with 12 bases aligning to TRBD2. J gave up 4 bases and V 3 bases, and 7 bases lay outside the gene matches. This CDR3 is 15 amino acids long. Germline-derived CDR1 and CDR2 are DFQATT and SNEGSKA (reference sequence). The CDR3 here is CSASLATSGGYEQYF. In DNA form, the CDR3 reads TGCAGTGCTAGTCTGGCAACTAGCGGGGGGTACGAGCAGTACTTC.

This clone was detected only a few times. V is TRBV7-9 and J is TRBJ1-3, with D unclear. V lost 0 bases and J 4 bases, leaving 13 bases between the germline ends. CDR1 is SEHNR and CDR2 is FQNEAQ in the germline V gene (reference sequence). The CDR3 loop spans 16 amino acids. Here the CDR3 reads CASSLALEGAGNTIYF. CDR3 bases: TGTGCCAGCAGCTTAGCGCTAGAAGGCGCGGGAAACACCATATATTTT.

The rearrangement uses TRBV18 and TRBJ2-1; tentative D call: TRBD1 (6 bases). Germline loops: CDR1 KGHSH, CDR2 LQKENI. Trimming cost V 3 bases and J 4 bases, with 7 bases left between them. CDR3 length: 13 amino acids. CDR3 sequence (DNA): TGTGCCAGCTCACCCGGACAGTACAATGAGCAGTTCTTC. It yields the protein CASSPGQYNEQFF.

The CDR3 nucleotides are TGTGCCAGCAGTGAAGACAGGAGCTCCTACGAGCAGTACTTC. This sequence encodes CASSEDRSSYEQYF. This chain connects TRBV2 to TRBJ2-7; D may be TRBD1 (5 bases). The CDR3 runs to 14 residues. V shed 1 base and J shed 0 bases, with 7 bases lying between them. Germline V gene lookup returns CDR1 SNHLY and CDR2 FYNNEI.

V gene TRBV19 combines with J gene TRBJ1-6; the match to TRBD1 covers 8 bases. The CDR3 spans 14 residues. After removal of 5 bases from V and 10 bases from J, the junction contained 7 bases not matched to a gene. The germline CDR1 and CDR2 sequences are LNHDA and SQIVND (reference sequence). CDR3 bases: TGTGCCAGTAGTGGAGGACAGGGTCAATCACCCCTCCACTTT. Translated: CASSGGQGQSPLHF.

This clone was detected a few times. The chain employs TRBV28 and TRBJ1-3, with D possibly being TRBD1 (5 bases). Germline CDR1 MDHEN, CDR2 SYDVKM. The ends were cut back, 6 bases at V and 1 base at J, with 10 bases in the middle. The CDR3 spans 14 residues. The DNA of the CDR3 is TGTGCCAGCAGGACGACAGCATCTGGAAACACCATATATTTT. This codes for CASRTTASGNTIYF.

The chain has TRBV13 and TRBJ1-1; tentatively, D is TRBD1 (5 bases). CDR1 is PRHDT, CDR2 FYEKMQ, per germline (reference sequence). This CDR3 spans 14 amino acids. The V and J ends lost 6 bases and 4 bases respectively, with 15 bases between them. CDR3 in amino acids: CASRPRGGFTEAFF. In DNA form, the CDR3 reads TGTGCCAGCAGACCTCGTGGGGGGTTCACTGAAGCTTTCTTT. Combining the CDR3 with reference TRBV13 and TRBJ1-1 gives the whole variable domain AAGVIQSPRHLIKEKRETATLKCYPIPRHDTVYWYQQGPGQDPQFLISFYEKMQSDKGSIPDRFSAQQFSDYHSELNMSSLELGDSALYFCASRPRGGFTEAFFGQGTRLTVV.

The chain recombines TRBV5-1 with TRBJ2-2; 10 bases agree with TRBD1. The CDR3 sequence is 16 residues long. The V and J ends lost 4 bases and 3 bases, in that order; junction bases with no gene match: 6. In germline, CDR1 is SGHRS, CDR2 YFSETQ. CDR3 in amino acids: CASSPGQGGDTGELFF. The CDR3 coding sequence is TGCGCCAGCAGCCCCGGACAGGGGGGAGACACCGGGGAGCTGTTTTTT.

The chain carries TRBV7-6 and TRBJ2-3; the D gene is possibly TRBD2 (6 bases). Germline CDR1 is SGHVS and CDR2 is FNYEAQ. Trimming stripped 0 bases from V and 5 bases from J, with 12 bases between. The CDR3 runs to 15 residues. The CDR3 loop reads CASSLARGSGDTQYF. The CDR3 bases are TGTGCCAGCAGCTTAGCACGGGGGAGTGGAGATACGCAGTATTTT.

The chain is built from TRBV29-1 and TRBJ1-2; D not resolved. The CDR3 has 13 amino acids. V was clipped by 6 bases and J by 3 bases, with 14 bases between them. Per germline, CDR1 SQVTM and CDR2 ANQGSEA. This CDR3 reads CSVHGGHYYGYTF. The DNA of the CDR3 is TGCAGCGTCCACGGCGGTCACTACTATGGCTACACCTTC. Drawing the rest from reference TRBV29-1 and TRBJ1-2, the complete variable domain is SAVISQKPSRDICQRGTSLTIQCQVDSQVTMMFWYRQQPGQSLTLIATANQGSEATYESGFVIDKFPISRPNLTFSTLTVSNMSPEDSSIYLCSVHGGHYYGYTFGSGTRLTVV.

The chain has TRBV5-6 and TRBJ1-3, with 8 bases aligning to TRBD1. Germline CDR1 SGHDT, CDR2 YYEEEE. J gave up 4 bases and V 1 base, and 7 bases lay outside the gene matches. The CDR3 sequence is 16 residues long. The CDR3 loop reads CASSLSGGTFGNTIYF. The CDR3 region has the DNA TGTGCCAGCAGCTTGTCAGGGGGCACCTTCGGAAACACCATATATTTT.

The genes are TRBV19 and TRBJ1-6; tentatively, D is TRBD1 (5 bases). The germline gives CDR1 LNHDA, CDR2 SQIVND (reference sequence). V lost 7 bases and J lost 7, with 17 bases in between. The CDR3 is 15 residues long. CDR3 DNA: TGTGCCAGTACCCCCACGGCGGCAGGGAATTCACCCCTCCACTTT. It codes for CASTPTAAGNSPLHF.

The chain carries TRBV29-1 and TRBJ2-1, with D perhaps matching TRBD2 (7 bases). V was clipped by 6 bases and J by 3 bases, with 15 bases between them. The CDR3 covers 14 residues. Germline V gives CDR1 SQVTM, CDR2 ANQGSEA. CDR3 sequence reads: CSVRGAQGYNEQFF. The CDR3 coding sequence is TGCAGCGTCCGGGGGGCGCAGGGCTACAATGAGCAGTTCTTC.

CDR3 loop: CASSPDFSLGYEQYF. Written as DNA, the CDR3 is TGTGCCAGCAGCCCAGACTTTTCCCTGGGCTACGAGCAGTACTTC. The chain employs TRBV5-5 and TRBJ2-7; D is ambiguous. Trimming shortened V by 4 bases and J by 3 bases, and 17 bases separated the two germline ends. CDR3 length: 15 residues. Germline V gene lookup returns CDR1 SGHKS and CDR2 YYEKEE (reference sequence).